This TCR beta chain comes out of a study of blood T cell dynamics during melanoma immunotherapy. About this clone: The target antigen is unknown.

All DNA from each sorted CD8+ subset was loaded. Clones were read by immunoSEQ multiplex PCR, and TCRdb kept only the in-frame ones, dropping some. The profile covers over 950 clones, with approximately 75% appearing a single time and approximately 14% taken by the ten largest. Time point defined: week 3, after first cycle of checkpoint inhibitor. TIE cells were CD3+ CD4- CD8+ CD45RA- CD45RO-high CD27- CCR7- memory T cells. Study-wide results and limits: The study could not tell melanoma-specific clones from general immune activation. Immune-effector CD8+ cells best matched cell-free DNA CDR3 sequences and were most clonal.

Material: CD8+ T cells from blood, obtained from a patient treated with checkpoint blockade. This clonotype was obtained from a human donor with melanoma.

The CDR3 nucleotides are TGCGCCAGCAGCCCCGGACAGGGGCTTTGGAACACTGAAGCTTTCTTT. Protein sequence: CASSPGQGLWNTEAFF. The V call is TRBV5-1, the J call TRBJ1-1; TRBD1 matches 9 bases. With V trimmed by 4 bases and J by 1 base, 8 bases remained unmatched. Germline-derived CDR1 and CDR2 are SGHRS and YFSETQ. CDR3 length equals 16 residues.